This T cell receptor beta chain emerged from a study of CD8+ T cells in alopecia areata. Per germline, CDR1 LGHNT and CDR2 FRNRAP. V gave up 4 bases and J gave up 10 bases, with 31 bases separating them. The CDR3 totals 18 residues. This clone was recorded a few times. After isolation, RNA underwent reverse transcription to generate cDNA as the sequencing template. Sequenced by immunoSEQ multiplex PCR; TCRdb stores in-frame clones only, minus some. The table includes more than 150,000 clones, under 60% detected once. This TCR derives from a human donor with alopecia areata. The chain has TRBV12-5 and TRBJ1-1; D is possibly TRBD1 (6 bases). This material consisted of CD8+ T cells sorted from blood, taken at week 0. CDR3 sequence: CASGSPSPLGGREVRAFF. The CDR3 nucleotides are TGTGCTAGTGGTTCCCCATCACCTTTGGGGGGGCGCGAGGTCCGAGCTTTCTTT.